The 22 T cell receptor beta chains given below trace back to one sample, sequenced in a study of OX40 agonist ivuxolimab in advanced cancers. Sequencing was performed with immunoSEQ multiplex PCR; in TCRdb, only in-frame clones are kept and a portion is missing. The sample holds approximately 76,000 clones; 85% are singletons and the top ten take 0.61%. Here the sequenced sample was CD4+ or CD8+ T cells sorted from blood, taken in a trial of the OX40 agonist ivuxolimab. Every receptor here comes from an adult with an advanced solid tumor such as melanoma, head and neck, liver or kidney cancer.

This chain joins TRBV6-4 and TRBJ1-5, with 10 positions matching TRBD1. The ends lost 2 bases at V and 16 bases at J; junction bases unmatched: 8. Germline V gene data show CDR1 as MRHNA and CDR2 as SNTAGT. There are 13 residues in the CDR3. The CDR3 bases are TGTGCCAGCAGTGACCTCGGGACAGGGGTCCTTCATTTT. This encodes CASSDLGTGVLHF.

The chain's CDR3 is CASSTTGISGELFF. The CDR3 nucleotides read TGTGCCAGCAGCACGACAGGGATTAGCGGGGAGCTGTTTTTT. The chain carries TRBV5-4 and TRBJ2-2; 7 nucleotides match TRBD1. Germline V gene sequence: CDR1 SGHNT, CDR2 YYREEE (reference sequence). The CDR3 spans 14 residues. V was pared by 4 bases and J by 7 bases, with 7 bases of the junction left unmatched.

The chain is built from TRBV19 and TRBJ1-5; D possibly corresponds to TRBD1 (5 bases). The CDR3 sequence is 14 residues long. V lost 6 bases to trimming and J lost 7 bases, with 16 bases between them. CDR1 is LNHDA, CDR2 SQIVND, per germline (reference sequence). CDR3 in amino acids: CASSPGGSRQPQHF. CDR3 DNA sequence: TGTGCCAGTAGCCCGGGGGGGTCGAGGCAGCCCCAGCATTTT. Variable domain in full (rest from reference TRBV19 and TRBJ1-5): DGGITQSPKYLFRKEGQNVTLSCEQNLNHDAMYWYRQDPGQGLRLIYYSQIVNDFQKGDIAEGYSVSREKKESFPLTVTSAQKNPTAFYLCASSPGGSRQPQHFGDGTRLSIL.

The V call is TRBV27, the J call TRBJ2-3; TRBD2 might be the D (6 bases). With 8 bases removed from V and 6 bases from J, the gap between germline ends came to 15 bases. Germline V lookup: CDR1 MNHEY, CDR2 SMNVEV (reference sequence). The CDR3 sequence is 13 residues long. The CDR3 protein is CASAGTVRDTQYF. The CDR3 nucleotides are TGTGCCAGCGCGGGGACTGTCCGGGATACGCAGTATTTT.

The genes are TRBV15 and TRBJ1-3; 7 bases line up with TRBD1. The V gene end was trimmed by 2 bases and the J gene end by 2 bases; junction bases not matched to a gene: 3. Looked up from germline, CDR1 is LNHNV and CDR2 is YYDKDF (reference sequence). This CDR3 region has 15 residues. The CDR3 nucleotides are TGTGCCACCAGCAGAATCCAGGGGGCTGGAAACACCATATATTTT. It yields the protein CATSRIQGAGNTIYF.

This chain joins TRBV19 and TRBJ1-2, with 7 bases matching TRBD1. The germline V gene has CDR1 LNHDA and CDR2 SQIVND (reference sequence). The CDR3 has 13 residues. V was pared by 7 bases and J by 3 bases, with 5 bases of the junction left unmatched. CDR3: CASTPTGHYGYTF. The CDR3 DNA sequence: TGTGCCAGTACCCCGACAGGGCACTATGGCTACACCTTC.

This rearrangement joins TRBV25-1 to TRBJ2-1, with 10 bases fitting TRBD2. This CDR3 spans 16 amino acids. CDR1 is MGHDK, CDR2 SYGVNS, per germline. The junction had 7 bases not matched to a gene; V was cut back by 6 bases and J by 2 bases. The CDR3 region has the DNA TGTGCCAGCAGCGCGGATAGCGGGGGGCCCTACAATGAGCAGTTCTTC. Translating gives CASSADSGGPYNEQFF. Complete variable domain (other parts from reference TRBV25-1 and TRBJ2-1): EADIYQTPRYLVIGTGKKITLECSQTMGHDKMYWYQQDPGMELHLIHYSYGVNSTEKGDLSSESTVSRIRTEHFPLTLESARPSHTSQYLCASSADSGGPYNEQFFGPGTRLTVL.

The chain couples TRBV18 to TRBJ2-5; 10 bases align to TRBD2. The CDR3 runs 16 residues. V dropped 1 base and J dropped 5; count of bases not matched to a gene: 7. Germline CDR1 reads KGHSH; CDR2 reads LQKENI. The CDR3 loop reads CASSPRASGGYETQYF. The CDR3 coding sequence is TGTGCCAGCTCACCACGGGCTAGCGGGGGTTACGAGACCCAGTACTTC.

The rearrangement uses TRBV18 and TRBJ1-6; no clear D. The germline gives CDR1 KGHSH, CDR2 LQKENI. Trimming stripped 0 bases from V and 8 bases from J, with 8 bases between. The CDR3 spans 14 residues. CDR3 in amino acids: CASSPPSQDSPLHF. CDR3 in DNA: TGTGCCAGCTCACCACCGTCCCAAGATTCACCCCTCCACTTT.

The chain couples TRBV2 to TRBJ1-4; 7 bases map to TRBD1. The V gene end was trimmed by 6 bases and the J gene end by 2 bases; junction bases not matched to a gene: 9. Germline V gene sequence: CDR1 SNHLY, CDR2 FYNNEI. CDR3 length: 16 residues. CDR3 in amino acids: CASREQGFATNEKLFF. In nucleotides, the CDR3 is TGTGCCAGCAGGGAACAGGGGTTTGCGACTAATGAAAAACTGTTTTTT.

The chain uses TRBV2 and TRBJ2-4; 9 positions match TRBD2. CDR3 size: 14 residues. Germline CDR1 SNHLY, CDR2 FYNNEI. Trimming at V came to 4 bases and at J to 6 bases, leaving 4 bases not matched to a gene. Written as DNA, the CDR3 is TGTGCCAGCAGTGCAGCGGGGGGTGGAAACATTCAGTACTTC. Translated: CASSAAGGGNIQYF. Filled out from reference TRBV2 and TRBJ2-4, the complete variable domain reads EPEVTQTPSHQVTQMGQEVILRCVPISNHLYFYWYRQILGQKVEFLVSFYNNEISEKSEIFDDQFSVERPDGSNFTLKIRSTKLEDSAMYFCASSAAGGGNIQYFGAGTRLSVL.

This chain joins TRBV5-1 and TRBJ1-3; maybe TRBD1 (6 bases). The V end was cut by 2 bases, the J end by 2 bases, with 11 bases between. Germline V gives CDR1 SGHRS, CDR2 YFSETQ. This CDR3 has 15 residues. In DNA, the CDR3 is TGCGCCAGCAGCTTAACAGGGAATACTGGAAACACCATATATTTT. It translates to CASSLTGNTGNTIYF.

This clone was seen a handful of times. The chain has TRBV5-1 and TRBJ2-7; 12 bases fit TRBD1. This CDR3 has 14 amino acids. Trimming at V came to 4 bases and at J to 5 bases, leaving 4 bases not matched to a gene. Looked up from germline, CDR1 is SGHRS and CDR2 is YFSETQ. Here the CDR3 DNA reads TGCGCCAGCAGCGCCGGGACAGGGGGCAACGAGCAGTACTTC. It translates to CASSAGTGGNEQYF.

DNA for the CDR3: TGTGCCAGCAGCTTGCTGGCTAGCGGGGGGACATCCCTTTCCTACGAGCAGTACTTC. Translation: CASSLLASGGTSLSYEQYF. J is TRBJ2-7 and V is TRBV5-8; 11 nucleotides align to TRBD2. This CDR3 region has 19 residues. The junction had 13 bases not matched to a gene; V was cut back by 1 base and J by 1 base. The V gene's germline CDR1 is SGHTS and CDR2 YDEGEE. Looking up the rest from reference TRBV5-8 and TRBJ2-7 gives the full variable domain: EAGVTQSPTHLIKTRGQQATLRCSPISGHTSVYWYQQALGLGLQFLLWYDEGEERNRGNFPPRFSGRQFPNYSSELNVNALELEDSALYLCASSLLASGGTSLSYEQYFGPGTRLTVT.

The V call is TRBV7-2, the J call TRBJ2-1; D may be TRBD2 (6 bases). CDR1 is SGHTA and CDR2 is FQGNSA in the germline V gene. The CDR3 length is 18 residues. V was shortened by 1 base and J by 1 base, with 17 bases between the two germline ends. In nucleotides, the CDR3 is TGTGCCAGCAGCTTAGAGGGTCGGGGGAGCTTTTCCTACAATGAGCAGTTCTTC. Translating it yields CASSLEGRGSFSYNEQFF.

Turning to this clone: Other DNA sequences in this specimen translate into the identical CDR3. V and J are TRBV6-1 and TRBJ2-3; 10 bases are a match to TRBD2. Unmatched junction bases numbered 6, after V lost 2 bases and J lost 1 base. The CDR3 spans 17 residues. CDR1 and CDR2 (germline): MNHNS, SASEGT. CDR3 region: CASSESGLAGGTDTQYF. CDR3 sequence (DNA): TGTGCCAGCAGTGAATCGGGCCTAGCGGGGGGCACAGATACGCAGTATTTT.

This chain links TRBV7-9 with TRBJ1-6; no clear D. Germline V gene lookup returns CDR1 SEHNR and CDR2 FQNEAQ (reference sequence). Trimming removed 5 bases at V and 4 bases at J, with 9 bases between. The CDR3 covers 14 residues. The CDR3 reads CASSQDKYNSPLHF. In DNA form, the CDR3 reads TGTGCCAGCAGCCAAGACAAGTATAATTCACCCCTCCACTTT.

The rearrangement joins TRBV7-6 to TRBJ2-3; no reliable D call. V lost 1 base and J lost 0, with 14 bases in between. Germline loops: CDR1 SGHVS, CDR2 FNYEAQ. CDR3 size: 17 residues. Here the CDR3 DNA reads TGTGCCAGCAGCTTAGTAGGCGCAGACCCTAGCACAGATACGCAGTATTTT. Its translation is CASSLVGADPSTDTQYF.

The chain carries TRBV29-1 and TRBJ1-2; 7 bases map to TRBD1. This CDR3 spans 13 amino acids. Trimming took 7 bases from V and 3 from J; bases not matched to a gene: 8. Germline V gene lookup returns CDR1 SQVTM and CDR2 ANQGSEA. The CDR3 region has the DNA TGCAGCGCCGGGCCTACAGGGGACTATGGCTACACCTTC. Translating it yields CSAGPTGDYGYTF.

The chain couples TRBV7-2 to TRBJ2-2; TRBD2 is a possible D gene (6 bases). This CDR3 is built from 17 residues. V lost 5 bases and J lost 8, with 24 bases in between. The germline V gene has CDR1 SGHTA and CDR2 FQGNSA. The CDR3 bases are TGTGCCAGCAGCCCGGCGACTAGTTCCCTACCACGGGGGGAGCTGTTTTTT. This translates into CASSPATSSLPRGELFF.

This clone was seen just once. The rearrangement joins TRBV30 to TRBJ2-1; D unclear. This CDR3 region has 13 residues. CDR1 is GTSNPN, CDR2 SVGIG, per germline (reference sequence). Trimming cost V 2 bases and J 7 bases, with 12 bases left between them. The CDR3: CAWSKVELNEQFF. The DNA for the CDR3 is TGTGCCTGGAGTAAAGTTGAACTAAATGAGCAGTTCTTC. The complete variable domain, with remaining parts taken from reference TRBV30 and TRBJ2-1, reads SQTIHQWPATLVQPVGSPLSLECTVEGTSNPNLYWYRQAAGRGLQLLFYSVGIGQISSEVPQNLSASRPQDRQFILSSKKLLLSDSGFYLCAWSKVELNEQFFGPGTRLTVL.

V and J are TRBV7-2 and TRBJ2-5, with 8 bases fitting TRBD2. V was clipped by 2 bases and J by 1 base; unmatched bases: 6. CDR1 is SGHTA, CDR2 FQGNSA, per germline. This CDR3 region has 16 residues. The CDR3, as DNA: TGTGCCAGCAGCTTACTCAGCGGGGGAATCCAAGAGACCCAGTACTTC. The encoded protein is CASSLLSGGIQETQYF. Drawing the rest from reference TRBV7-2 and TRBJ2-5, the complete variable domain is GAGVSQSPSNKVTEKGKDVELRCDPISGHTALYWYRQSLGQGLEFLIYFQGNSAPDKSGLPSDRFSAERTGGSVSTLTIQRTQQEDSAVYLCASSLLSGGIQETQYFGPGTRLLVL.